This T cell receptor beta chain was sequenced for a study of OX40 agonist ivuxolimab in advanced cancers. Study-level information: Patients treated during dose escalation were battling hepatocellular carcinoma, melanoma, renal cell or head and neck cancer.

Measured with immunoSEQ multiplex PCR; TCRdb has only the in-frame clones, and not every one. Of some 87,000 clones listed, 75% to 95% were seen once; the top ten hold around 0.44%. The CDR3 contains 17 residues. Per germline, CDR1 SSHAT and CDR2 FNYEAQ (reference sequence). Trimming pared 2 bases from V and 5 bases from J, leaving 19 bases between. The TCR sequence derives from an adult with an advanced solid tumor such as melanoma, head and neck, liver or kidney cancer. The sample in question was CD4+ or CD8+ T cells sorted from blood, obtained in a trial of the OX40 agonist ivuxolimab. This sequence joins TRBV7-7 and TRBJ2-1; D possibly corresponds to TRBD2 (6 bases). This chain's CDR3 is CASSLYPRGRKDNEQFF. CDR3 sequence (DNA): TGTGCCAGCAGCTTATACCCCCGGGGGAGAAAGGACAATGAGCAGTTCTTC.